This T cell receptor beta chain was observed in a study of a mutant IDH1 vaccine in newly diagnosed glioma. As for the study in general: Patients in the study were vaccinated eight times, receiving shots in weeks 1, 3, 5, 7, 11, 15, 19 and 23. Either 4-6 weeks after radiotherapy alone or alongside temozolomide, vaccination was begun. The earlier regimen, radiotherapy, temozolomide, or both, was most often both.

Clones were read by immunoSEQ multiplex PCR, and TCRdb kept only the in-frame ones, dropping some. This sample has roughly 30,000 clones, with 88% found just once. Time point of the sample: week 23, last vaccination. Doses comprised 300 ug of mutant IDH1 20-mer peptide each, plus topical imiquimod. Comments on this clone: What it recognizes is unknown.

Germline CDR1 and CDR2: SGHRS and YFSETQ. The ends lost 4 bases at V and 4 bases at J; junction bases unmatched: 8. The CDR3 runs to 15 residues. The sequencing here drew on PBMCs, taken from a glioma patient whose treatment included an IDH1 peptide vaccine. This TCR was sampled from a man aged 35 to 55 with glioma. The chain links TRBV5-1 to TRBJ1-2, with TRBD1 identical over 9 bases. The CDR3 region is CASSIQGAQGYGYTF. CDR3 coding DNA: TGCGCCAGCAGCATACAGGGGGCGCAGGGCTATGGCTACACCTTC.